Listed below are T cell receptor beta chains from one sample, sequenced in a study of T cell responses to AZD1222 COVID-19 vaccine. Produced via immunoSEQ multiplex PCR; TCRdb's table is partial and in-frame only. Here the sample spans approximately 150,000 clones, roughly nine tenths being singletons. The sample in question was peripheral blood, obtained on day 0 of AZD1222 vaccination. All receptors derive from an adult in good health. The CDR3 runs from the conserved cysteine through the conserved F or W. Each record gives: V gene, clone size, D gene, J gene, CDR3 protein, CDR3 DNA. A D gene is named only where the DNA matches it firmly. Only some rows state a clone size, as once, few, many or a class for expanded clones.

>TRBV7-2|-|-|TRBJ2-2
CASSFYLNTGELFF
TGTGCCAGCAGCTTTTATCTTAACACCGGGGAGCTGTTTTTT
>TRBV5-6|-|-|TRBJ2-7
CASSLGTLHEQYF
TGTGCCAGCAGCCTTGGGACGCTACACGAGCAGTACTTC
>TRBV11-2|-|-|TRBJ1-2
CASSRADVDGYTF
TGTGCCAGCAGCCGAGCGGATGTGGATGGCTACACCTTC
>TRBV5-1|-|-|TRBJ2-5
CASSLGNQETQYF
TGCGCCAGCAGCTTGGGAAACCAAGAGACCCAGTACTTC
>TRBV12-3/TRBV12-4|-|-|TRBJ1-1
CASSLLSTEAFF
TGTGCCAGCAGCTTATTGAGTACTGAAGCTTTCTTT
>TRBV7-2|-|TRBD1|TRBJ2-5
CASSVIWTGGQETQYF
TGTGCCAGCAGCGTAATATGGACAGGAGGCCAAGAGACCCAGTACTTC
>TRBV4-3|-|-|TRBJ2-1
CASSQTQLGEQFF
TGCGCCAGCAGCCAGACGCAGTTGGGTGAGCAGTTCTTC
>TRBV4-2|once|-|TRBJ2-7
CASSQDNDNEQYF
TGTGCCAGCAGCCAAGACAACGACAACGAGCAGTACTTC
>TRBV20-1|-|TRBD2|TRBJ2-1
CSASSSLAGHEQFF
TGCAGTGCTAGTTCATCACTAGCGGGACATGAGCAGTTCTTC
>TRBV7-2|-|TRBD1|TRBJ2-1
CASSLVGTGAVNEQFF
TGTGCCAGCAGCTTAGTCGGGACAGGGGCTGTAAACGAGCAGTTCTTC
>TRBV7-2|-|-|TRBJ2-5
CASSLARDPGGETQYF
TGTGCCAGCAGCTTAGCCCGCGACCCTGGAGGGGAGACCCAGTACTTC
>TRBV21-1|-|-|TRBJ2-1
CASSKNGGAGGSYNEQFF
TGTGCCAGCAGCAAAAACGGGGGAGCGGGAGGCTCCTACAATGAGCAGTTCTTC
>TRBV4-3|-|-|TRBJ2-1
CASSQAGMSYNEQFF
TGCGCCAGCAGCCAAGCGGGAATGTCCTACAATGAGCAGTTCTTC
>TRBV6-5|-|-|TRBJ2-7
CASSSHREQYF
TGTGCCAGCAGTTCCCACCGGGAGCAGTACTTC
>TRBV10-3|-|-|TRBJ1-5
CAISERGNQPQHF
TGTGCCATCAGTGAGCGCGGAAATCAGCCCCAGCATTTT
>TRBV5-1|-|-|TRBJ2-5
CASSAEVTGYETQYF
TGCGCCAGCAGCGCCGAAGTCACAGGGTATGAGACCCAGTACTTC
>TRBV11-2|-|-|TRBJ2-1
CASSSPRLGTSYNEQFF
TGTGCCAGCAGCTCGCCCAGGCTGGGGACCTCCTACAATGAGCAGTTCTTC
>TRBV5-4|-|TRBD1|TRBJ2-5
CASSGDSLQETQYF
TGTGCCAGCAGCGGGGACAGTCTTCAAGAGACCCAGTACTTC
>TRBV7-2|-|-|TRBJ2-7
CASSFGGPTYEQYF
TGTGCCAGCAGCTTTGGCGGGCCGACCTACGAGCAGTACTTC
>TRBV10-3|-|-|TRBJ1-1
CAISEFPLQQGSEAFF
TGTGCCATCAGTGAGTTCCCATTACAACAGGGTTCAGAAGCTTTCTTT
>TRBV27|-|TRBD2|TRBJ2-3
CASSLESPLAGADTQYF
TGTGCCAGCAGTTTAGAATCCCCACTAGCGGGAGCGGATACGCAGTATTTT
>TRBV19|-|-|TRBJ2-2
CASTYPPGQKAGELFF
TGTGCCAGTACCTATCCCCCGGGCCAGAAGGCCGGGGAGCTGTTTTTT
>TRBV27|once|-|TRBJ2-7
CASRHPHPALGYEQYF
TGTGCCAGCAGGCACCCCCATCCAGCTCTGGGATACGAGCAGTACTTC
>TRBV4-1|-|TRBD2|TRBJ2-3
CASSQERLAGGLTDTQYF
TGCGCCAGCAGCCAAGAAAGACTAGCGGGAGGCCTCACAGATACGCAGTATTTT
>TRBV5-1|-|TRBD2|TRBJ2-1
CASSSLAGVFDEQFF
TGCGCCAGCAGCTCTCTAGCGGGAGTTTTTGATGAGCAGTTCTTC
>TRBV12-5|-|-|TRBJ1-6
CASAVEGAYNSPLHF
TGTGCTAGTGCCGTGGAAGGTGCCTATAATTCACCCCTCCACTTT
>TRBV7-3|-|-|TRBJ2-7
CASSPGSYSYEQYF
TGTGCCAGCAGCCCCGGTAGCTACTCCTACGAGCAGTACTTC
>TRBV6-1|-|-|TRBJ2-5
CASSEIRGGQETQYF
TGTGCCAGCAGTGAGATCAGGGGTGGCCAAGAGACCCAGTACTTC
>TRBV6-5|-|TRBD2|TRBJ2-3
CASSGLAGGPDTQYF
TGTGCCAGCAGCGGACTAGCGGGAGGGCCAGATACGCAGTATTTT
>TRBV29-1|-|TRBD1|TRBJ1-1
CSVGTGSMNTEAFF
TGCAGCGTCGGGACAGGGAGTATGAACACTGAAGCTTTCTTT
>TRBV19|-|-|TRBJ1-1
CASRFGAYTEAFF
TGTGCCAGTAGATTTGGGGCCTACACTGAAGCTTTCTTT
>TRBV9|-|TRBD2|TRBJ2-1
CASSVAAGGGYNEQFF
TGTGCCAGCAGCGTAGCGGCGGGAGGGGGATACAATGAGCAGTTCTTC
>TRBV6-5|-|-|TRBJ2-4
CASSYPTLEAKNIQYF
TGTGCCAGCAGTTACCCGACCCTCGAGGCCAAAAACATTCAGTACTTC
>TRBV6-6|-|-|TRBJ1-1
CASSALMNTEAFF
TGTGCCAGCAGTGCCCTTATGAACACTGAAGCTTTCTTT
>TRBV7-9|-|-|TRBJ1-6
CASSGGRGGNSPLHF
TGTGCCAGCAGCGGCGGACGGGGGGGTAATTCACCCCTCCACTTT
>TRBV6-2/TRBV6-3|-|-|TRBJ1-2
CASSQGVLYGYTF
TGTGCCAGCAGCCAAGGGGTTCTCTATGGCTACACCTTC
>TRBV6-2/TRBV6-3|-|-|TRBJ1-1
CASSLGTEAFF
TGTGCCAGCAGTTTGGGCACTGAAGCTTTCTTT
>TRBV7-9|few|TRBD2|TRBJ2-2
CASREGLAGKAGELFF
TGTGCCAGCAGAGAGGGACTAGCGGGAAAGGCCGGGGAGCTGTTTTTT
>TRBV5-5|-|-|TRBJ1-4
CASTRGATSTNEKLFF
TGTGCCAGCACCCGGGGAGCCACCTCAACTAATGAAAAACTGTTTTTT